This T cell receptor beta chain was recorded in a study of neurological immune-mediated disorders. One entry per CDR3 protein results from TCRdb running MiXCR on the 5' RACE reads. The table records roughly 52,000 distinct CDR3 sequences, about 5% of them present only once. The CDR3 covers 16 residues. The V segment lost 5 bases and the J segment 5 bases; nucleotides outside the gene matches: 9. Germline V CDR1 and CDR2: MNHEY, SVGAGI. This clonotype was picked up a small number of times. The antigen remains undetermined. Study-wide results and limits: There was no clinical or MRI feature that was associated with the multiple sclerosis repertoire cluster.

Sequenced material: CD4+ T cells from blood. The V call is TRBV6-5, the J call TRBJ1-2; 12 bases align to TRBD1. The TCR originated in a woman in her late teens or twenties with multiple sclerosis. CDR3 in amino acids: CASSPWGTGGSYGYTF. CDR3 sequence (DNA): TGTGCCAGCAGTCCCTGGGGGACAGGGGGCTCTTATGGCTACACCTTC.